Listed below are T cell receptor beta chains from one sample, sequenced in a study of T cell responses to AZD1222 COVID-19 vaccine. Assay: immunoSEQ multiplex PCR; the TCRdb copy retains only in-frame clones and omits some. The profile shows more than 75,000 clones, about 83% of them singletons. This specimen was peripheral blood, taken 28 days after the second AZD1222 dose. These receptors were obtained from an adult who received the AZD1222 COVID-19 vaccine. CDR3s include the opening cysteine and the closing phenylalanine or tryptophan. Fields, in order: D gene, clone size, V gene, J gene, CDR3 DNA, CDR3 protein. D genes are given only for firm matches. Not every row has a clone size; where given, it reads once, few, many or a size class.

D gene: -; clone size: once; V gene: TRBV28; J gene: TRBJ1-2; CDR3 DNA: TGTGCCAGCAGTTTCTCGCTCTACGGCTACACCTTC; CDR3 protein: CASSFSLYGYTF
D gene: -; clone size: -; V gene: TRBV18; J gene: TRBJ2-2; CDR3 DNA: TGTGCCAGCTCTCCCGTCAGAACCGGGGAGCTGTTTTTT; CDR3 protein: CASSPVRTGELFF
D gene: TRBD2; clone size: -; V gene: TRBV27; J gene: TRBJ2-1; CDR3 DNA: TGTGCCAGCGGCCGGGGTAGCGGGAGATACAATGAGCAGTTCTTC; CDR3 protein: CASGRGSGRYNEQFF
D gene: -; clone size: once; V gene: TRBV12-5; J gene: TRBJ1-1; CDR3 DNA: TGTGCTAGTGGTACGAGTTCCAACACTGAAGCTTTCTTT; CDR3 protein: CASGTSSNTEAFF
D gene: -; clone size: -; V gene: TRBV11-2; J gene: TRBJ2-1; CDR3 DNA: TGTGCCAGCACCGGGCTACATCTCAATGAGCAGTTCTTC; CDR3 protein: CASTGLHLNEQFF
D gene: -; clone size: -; V gene: TRBV6-2/TRBV6-3; J gene: TRBJ2-7; CDR3 DNA: TGTGCCAGCAGTTACTACGGTCGGGGGTTGATTTCCAACGAGCAGTACTTC; CDR3 protein: CASSYYGRGLISNEQYF
D gene: TRBD1; clone size: -; V gene: TRBV6-6; J gene: TRBJ2-7; CDR3 DNA: TGTGCCAGCAGTTCCCCCCGGACAGGGACCTACGAGCAGTACTTC; CDR3 protein: CASSSPRTGTYEQYF
D gene: -; clone size: -; V gene: TRBV4-3; J gene: TRBJ1-1; CDR3 DNA: TGCGCCAGCAGCCAAGTAACCGGGGGCTACACTGAAGCTTTCTTT; CDR3 protein: CASSQVTGGYTEAFF
D gene: -; clone size: once; V gene: TRBV28; J gene: TRBJ2-5; CDR3 DNA: TGTGCCAGCAGTTTATTACAGGTCCAAGAGACCCAGTACTTC; CDR3 protein: CASSLLQVQETQYF
D gene: TRBD1; clone size: -; V gene: TRBV28; J gene: TRBJ1-3; CDR3 DNA: TGTGCCAGCACCCCAAGCAAGGGGGCGCGAGGAAACACCATATATTTT; CDR3 protein: CASTPSKGARGNTIYF